The clone carrying this T cell receptor beta chain was seen more than once but under ten times. The target antigen is unknown. V shed 4 bases and J 4 bases; nucleotides not matched to a gene: 9. The CDR3 totals 15 residues. CDR1 and CDR2 from the germline V gene are SGDLS and YYNGEE. This sample was taken from a study of response to subunit inactivated influenza vaccine. Study-level findings and limits: Authors suggested each seasonal flu vaccination may recruit only limited numbers of new T cells.

TCRdb reprocessed the RT-PCR reads via MiXCR and lists one record per CDR3 protein. The data show about 800,000 distinct CDR3 sequences, 20% to 25% seen once. This clonotype originated in a man aged 50 or older who received an inactivated influenza vaccine. Sequencing used PBMCs from blood, obtained less than 6 days after vaccination. The chain links TRBV9 to TRBJ2-3; 7 positions agree with TRBD2. CDR3 nucleotides: TGTGCCAGCAGCACCCGGGGAGGGACCCCAGATACGCAGTATTTT. It codes for CASSTRGGTPDTQYF.